The 28 T cell receptor beta chains below all came from one sample that was sequenced in a study of early T cells in non-severe SARS-CoV-2 infection. TCRdb itself ran the 5' RACE reads through MiXCR, one entry per CDR3 protein. The repertoire holds about 56,000 distinct CDR3 sequences, over 13% seen once, with roughly 3.9% in the top ten. Sample: whole blood, taken at baseline. These receptors were collected from an adult who was a healthcare worker with PCR-confirmed SARS-CoV-2 infection or an uninfected control (not recorded which).

V usage is TRBV15 and J usage is TRBJ2-5, with D perhaps matching TRBD2 (5 bases). This CDR3 is 19 amino acids long. Trimming took 0 bases from V and 5 from J, leaving 25 bases between them. Germline V gene data show CDR1 as LNHNV and CDR2 as YYDKDF (reference sequence). CDR3 residues: CATSRDRSGAEPSRETQYF. The DNA of the CDR3 is TGTGCCACCAGCAGAGATCGGAGTGGAGCGGAACCGAGCAGGGAGACCCAGTACTTC.

The chain combines TRBV12-3 or TRBV12-4 with TRBJ2-3; 7 nucleotides align to TRBD2. J lost 4 bases, V lost 6 bases, and 4 bases had no gene match. The CDR3 has 13 amino acids. The chain's CDR3 is CASRWGGADTQYF. The CDR3 nucleotides are TGTGCCAGCAGGTGGGGAGGGGCAGATACGCAGTATTTT.

This clonotype was detected only a few times. The chain carries TRBV11-1 and TRBJ1-2; D call uncertain. The V and J ends lost 10 bases and 2 bases respectively, with 11 bases between them. Germline CDR1 reads SGHAT; CDR2 reads FQDESV (reference sequence). The CDR3 covers 12 residues. The CDR3 loop is CAIKTANYGYTF. The CDR3 nucleotides read TGTGCCATCAAGACGGCAAACTATGGCTACACCTTC.

This chain uses TRBV7-6 with TRBJ2-7; 10 nucleotides agree with TRBD2. Losses at the gene ends were 5 bases for V and 5 bases for J; bases not matched to a gene: 21. The length of the CDR3 is 19 residues. The germline V gene has CDR1 SGHVS and CDR2 FNYEAQ. The chain's CDR3 is CASSHFLGSGRAVGNEQYF. The CDR3 nucleotides read TGTGCCAGCAGCCACTTTTTAGGGAGCGGGAGGGCCGTTGGGAACGAGCAGTACTTC.

The V call is TRBV10-3, the J call TRBJ2-1; possibly TRBD1 for D (6 bases). This CDR3 is built from 14 residues. Trimming took 5 bases from V and 3 from J, leaving 11 bases between them. Germline CDR1 reads ENHRY; CDR2 reads SYGVKD. The CDR3 nucleotides are TGTGCCATCAGTACCACGGACAGCTACAATGAGCAGTTCTTC. Residues: CAISTTDSYNEQFF.

This clonotype was counted only a few times. This chain joins TRBV20-1 and TRBJ2-7; D possibly corresponds to TRBD2 (6 bases). The CDR3 has 13 residues. Germline V gene sequence: CDR1 DFQATT, CDR2 SNEGSKA (reference sequence). V lost 1 base to trimming and J lost 7 bases, with 14 bases between them. CDR3 amino acids: CSARAAGPLEQYF. The DNA for the CDR3 is TGCAGTGCTAGAGCGGCGGGACCGCTTGAGCAGTACTTC.

Comment on this clonotype: A read error may be the cause here, since a much bigger clone is one base away. This rearrangement joins TRBV5-1 to TRBJ2-2; weak D call: TRBD2 (5 bases). The CDR3 length is 16 residues. Germline V lookup: CDR1 SGHRS, CDR2 YFSETQ. CDR3: CASSLLGRPITGEPFF. CDR3 DNA: TGCGCCAGCAGCTTGCTCGGCAGGCCCATCACCGGGGAGCCGTTTTTT. Full variable domain (remainder filled in from reference TRBV5-1 and TRBJ2-2): KAGVTQTPRYLIKTRGQQVTLSCSPISGHRSVSWYQQTPGQGLQFLFEYFSETQRNKGNFPGRFSGRQFSNSRSEMNVSTLELGDSALYLCASSLLGRPITGEPFFGEGSRLTVL.

The chain employs TRBV6-1 and TRBJ1-6; the D gene is possibly TRBD1 (5 bases). Trimming removed 7 bases from V and 9 bases from J, with 10 bases in between. This CDR3 has 12 amino acids. CDR1 is MNHNS and CDR2 is SASEGT in the germline V gene. The CDR3 DNA is TGTGCCAGCAAACAGGTTCCTTCACCCCTCCACTTT. Its translation is CASKQVPSPLHF.

The gene calls are TRBV3-1 and TRBJ1-5, with 7 nucleotides matching TRBD1. This CDR3 is 16 amino acids long. CDR1 and CDR2 from the germline V gene are LGHDT and YNNKEL (reference sequence). V lost 0 bases to trimming and J lost 4 bases; unmatched junction nucleotides: 6. The CDR3 nucleotides read TGTGCCAGCAGCCAAGAGGCAGGGGGTTATAATCAGCCCCAGCATTTT. Residues: CASSQEAGGYNQPQHF.

This clonotype was observed many times. CDR3 in amino acids: CASSLRGHAGELFF. In DNA form, the CDR3 reads TGTGCCAGCAGCTTGAGGGGGCACGCCGGGGAGCTGTTTTTT. The chain employs TRBV7-8 and TRBJ2-2; 7 bases match TRBD1. Trimming took 3 bases from V and 6 from J; bases not matched to a gene: 4. The V gene's germline CDR1 is SGHVS and CDR2 FQNEAQ. This CDR3 has 14 amino acids.

This clonotype was seen at least ten times. The chain couples TRBV20-1 to TRBJ2-1, with D uncertain. Germline V gives CDR1 DFQATT, CDR2 SNEGSKA (reference sequence). The CDR3 has 17 amino acids. Between the trimmed V and J ends, which lost 0 bases and 0 bases, there was a span of 15 bases. The CDR3, as DNA: TGCAGTGCTAGAGATCCCGCAGACACAAGCTCCTACAATGAGCAGTTCTTC. It codes for CSARDPADTSSYNEQFF.

This clonotype was detected only a few times. The chain uses TRBV6-2 or TRBV6-3 and TRBJ2-2; D possibly corresponds to TRBD1 (6 bases). This CDR3 is built from 13 residues. The germline CDR1 and CDR2 sequences are MNHEY and SVGEGT. V lost 4 bases to trimming and J lost 5 bases, with 8 bases between them. In nucleotides, the CDR3 is TGTGCCAGCAGTTGGGGGCAGACCGGGGAGCTGTTTTTT. Residues: CASSWGQTGELFF.

This clonotype was seen many times. This chain joins TRBV5-1 and TRBJ2-5; D tentatively fits TRBD1 or TRBD2 (6 bases each). CDR3 size: 14 residues. V was shortened by 0 bases and J by 4 bases, with 10 bases between the two germline ends. CDR1 is SGHRS and CDR2 is YFSETQ in the germline V gene. The CDR3 region has the DNA TGCGCCAGCAGCTTGGTGCCGGGGGCAGAGACCCAGTACTTC. Translated: CASSLVPGAETQYF.

CDR3 region: CASSVAAGWEETQYF. The CDR3 DNA reads TGTGCCAGCAGCGTAGCAGCGGGTTGGGAAGAGACCCAGTACTTC. This rearrangement joins TRBV9 to TRBJ2-5; D may be TRBD2 (6 bases). The CDR3 length is 15 residues. V was shortened by 0 bases and J by 3 bases, with 12 bases between the two germline ends. The germline CDR1 and CDR2 sequences are SGDLS and YYNGEE.

The genes are TRBV9 and TRBJ1-2, with 7 bases identical to TRBD1. V lost 0 bases and J lost 9; bases outside the gene matches: 8. Germline CDR1 and CDR2: SGDLS and YYNGEE. The CDR3 covers 14 residues. Here the CDR3 reads CASSVARQGVSYTF. The DNA of the CDR3 is TGTGCCAGCAGCGTAGCGAGACAGGGTGTAAGCTACACCTTC.

This clonotype was observed at least ten times. This chain joins TRBV24-1 and TRBJ2-3, with D possibly being TRBD1 or TRBD2 (5 bases each). The CDR3 runs 15 residues. V was pared by 5 bases and J by 0 bases, with 11 bases between. The germline CDR1 and CDR2 sequences are KGHDR and SFDVKD. In DNA form, the CDR3 reads TGTGCCACCAGTGGGGGGACCGAAAGCACAGATACGCAGTATTTT. It specifies CATSGGTESTDTQYF.

This clonotype was counted between two and nine times. The junction does not match germline at one end; this may be a read error. The rearrangement links TRBV28 to TRBJ2-3; D possibly corresponds to TRBD1 (6 bases). Germline V gene sequence: CDR1 MDHEN, CDR2 SYDVKM. The CDR3 is made up of 13 amino acids. The CDR3 region has the DNA TGTGCCAGCGAAGGGGGACCCACAGATACGCGGTATTTT. It encodes CASEGGPTDTRYF. The full variable domain, in which reference TRBV28 and TRBJ2-3 provide the parts outside the CDR3, is DVKVTQSSRYLVKRTGEKVFLECVQDMDHENMFWYRQDPGLGLRLIYFSYDVKMKEKGDIPEGYSVSREKKERFSLILESASTNQTSMYLCASEGGPTDTRYFGPGTRLTVL.

This chain connects TRBV5-6 to TRBJ2-7; D could derive from TRBD1 or TRBD2 (5 bases each). Germline V lookup: CDR1 SGHDT, CDR2 YYEEEE. V lost 1 base to trimming and J lost 5 bases, with 19 bases between them. The CDR3 has 16 amino acids. The CDR3 nucleotides read TGTGCCAGCAGCTTGTTGGGGCGCGAGACGACTAACGAGCAGTACTTC. Amino acids: CASSLLGRETTNEQYF.

The chain is built from TRBV7-2 and TRBJ2-2, with 10 bases that match TRBD2. The CDR3 consists of 15 residues. Germline loops: CDR1 SGHTA, CDR2 FQGNSA. J lost 4 bases, V lost 5 bases, and 4 bases had no gene match. CDR3 amino acids: CASSARLAGTGELFF. The CDR3 coding sequence is TGTGCCAGCAGCGCACGACTAGCGGGCACCGGGGAGCTGTTTTTT.

This clonotype has a handful of counts. This sequence joins TRBV18 and TRBJ1-6; D ambiguous. Trimming removed 2 bases from V and 3 bases from J, with 23 bases in between. The length of the CDR3 is 20 residues. Germline V gene data show CDR1 as KGHSH and CDR2 as LQKENI. The CDR3 DNA follows: TGTGCCAGCTCACCAATTTCCCCGACGGACGGCTCCTTCTATAATTCACCCCTCCACTTT. Translation gives CASSPISPTDGSFYNSPLHF.

This clonotype was seen more than once but under ten times. J is TRBJ2-2 and V is TRBV11-2; 8 bases fit TRBD1. The CDR3 covers 19 residues. Germline CDR1 SGHAT, CDR2 FQNNGV. After removal of 4 bases from V and 1 base from J, the junction contained 14 bases not matched to a gene. CDR3 sequence (DNA): TGTGCCAGCAGCTCATACCTTAAGGCCGGGACAGGGAACACCGGGGAGCTGTTTTTT. It translates to CASSSYLKAGTGNTGELFF. Based on the CDR3 plus reference TRBV11-2 and TRBJ2-2, the full variable domain is EAGVAQSPRYKIIEKRQSVAFWCNPISGHATLYWYQQILGQGPKLLIQFQNNGVVDDSQLPKDRFSAERLKGVDSTLKIQPAKLEDSAVYLCASSSYLKAGTGNTGELFFGEGSRLTVL.

This clonotype was recorded many times. V usage is TRBV10-2 and J usage is TRBJ2-3; 8 nucleotides align to TRBD2. The CDR3 has 15 amino acids. V trimming: 5 bases; J trimming: 5 bases; junction bases outside the gene matches: 9. In germline, CDR1 is WSHSY, CDR2 SAAADI. The CDR3 nucleotides are TGCGCCAGCAGTAAGGTACTAGCGGATGGAGATACGCAGTATTTT. Protein: CASSKVLADGDTQYF.

This clonotype has just a few counts. J is TRBJ1-1 and V is TRBV12-3 or TRBV12-4; a possible D gene is TRBD1 (6 bases). The CDR3 sequence is 16 residues long. Deletions cut 6 bases from V and 0 bases from J, with 17 bases between. CDR3 coding DNA: TGTGCCAGCAGCGTAACCCGGGACACTTTGAACACTGAAGCTTTCTTT. It encodes CASSVTRDTLNTEAFF.

This clonotype was counted many times. The chain couples TRBV5-1 to TRBJ1-5; tentative D call: TRBD1 (5 bases). Germline-derived CDR1 and CDR2 are SGHRS and YFSETQ. V was cut by 4 bases and J by 5 bases, with 13 bases left in between. CDR3 length: 14 amino acids. Here the CDR3 DNA reads TGCGCCAGCAGCCCCGGGGCCAAAGATCAGCCCCAGCATTTT. It codes for CASSPGAKDQPQHF.

This clonotype was seen a handful of times. This chain uses TRBV6-1 with TRBJ1-1; 10 nucleotides align to TRBD1. Trimming removed 4 bases from V and 10 bases from J; junction bases left unmatched: 6. The CDR3 contains 13 residues. CDR1 and CDR2 from the germline V gene are MNHNS and SASEGT. In DNA form, the CDR3 reads TGTGCCAGCAGTGCAGGACAGGGGGTTCGAGCTTTCTTT. Protein sequence: CASSAGQGVRAFF.

The V and J genes are TRBV2 and TRBJ2-1, with 13 bases lining up with TRBD2. V shed 4 bases and J 6 bases; nucleotides not matched to a gene: 6. Germline V gives CDR1 SNHLY, CDR2 FYNNEI. The CDR3 extends over 16 amino acids. DNA for the CDR3: TGTGCCAGCAGTGTACTAGCGGGAGGGCCGCGCAATGAGCAGTTCTTC. It specifies CASSVLAGGPRNEQFF.

This clonotype appeared a few times. The CDR3 DNA is TGTGCCAGCAGTTATTACGGACTAGCGGGAGCGTACGAGCAGTACTTC. Translated, it gives CASSYYGLAGAYEQYF. V usage is TRBV6-6 and J usage is TRBJ2-7; TRBD2 aligns across 13 bases. CDR3 size: 16 residues. After removal of 3 bases from V and 4 bases from J, the junction contained 6 bases not matched to a gene. Germline values: CDR1 MNHNY, CDR2 SVGAGI (reference sequence).

The V gene is TRBV5-1, the J gene TRBJ2-7; TRBD2 matches 8 bases. V was pared by 3 bases and J by 5 bases, with 7 bases of the junction left unmatched. There are 14 residues in the CDR3. Looked up from germline, CDR1 is SGHRS and CDR2 is YFSETQ. The CDR3, as DNA: TGCGCCAGCAGCTCACCTAGCGGGCTGAACGAGCAGTACTTC. Translated: CASSSPSGLNEQYF. Together with reference TRBV5-1 and TRBJ2-7, the CDR3 gives the full variable domain: KAGVTQTPRYLIKTRGQQVTLSCSPISGHRSVSWYQQTPGQGLQFLFEYFSETQRNKGNFPGRFSGRQFSNSRSEMNVSTLELGDSALYLCASSSPSGLNEQYFGPGTRLTVT.